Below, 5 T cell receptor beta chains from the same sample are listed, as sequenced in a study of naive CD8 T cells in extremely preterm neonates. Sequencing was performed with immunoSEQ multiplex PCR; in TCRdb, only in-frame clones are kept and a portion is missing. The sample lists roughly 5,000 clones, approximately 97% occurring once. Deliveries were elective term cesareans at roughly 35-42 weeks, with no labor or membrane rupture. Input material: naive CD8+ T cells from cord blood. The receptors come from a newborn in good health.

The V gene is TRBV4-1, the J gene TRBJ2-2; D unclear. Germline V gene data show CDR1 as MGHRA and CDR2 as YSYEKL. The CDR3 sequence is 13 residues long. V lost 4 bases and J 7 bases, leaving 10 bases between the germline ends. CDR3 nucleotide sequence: TGCGCCAGCAGCCGAACGAGGCTCGGGGAGCTGTTTTTT. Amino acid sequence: CASSRTRLGELFF.

DNA for the CDR3: TGCAGTGCAGAGGGCGGCAATGAGCAGTTCTTC. Amino acids: CSAEGGNEQFF. This rearrangement joins TRBV20-1 to TRBJ2-1, with D possibly being TRBD2 (5 bases). The CDR3 spans 11 residues. Per germline, CDR1 DFQATT and CDR2 SNEGSKA (reference sequence). V lost 6 bases to trimming and J lost 6 bases, with 9 bases between them.

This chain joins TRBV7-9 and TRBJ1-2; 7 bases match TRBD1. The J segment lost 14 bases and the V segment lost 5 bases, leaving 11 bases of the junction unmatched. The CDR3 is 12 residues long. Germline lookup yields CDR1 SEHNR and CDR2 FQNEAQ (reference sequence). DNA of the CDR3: TGTGCCAGCAGCCCGGGGACAGACTCCCAAACCTTC. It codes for CASSPGTDSQTF.

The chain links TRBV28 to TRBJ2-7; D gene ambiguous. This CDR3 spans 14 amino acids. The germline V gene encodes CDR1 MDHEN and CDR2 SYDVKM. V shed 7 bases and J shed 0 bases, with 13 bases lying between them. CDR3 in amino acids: CASNPGWPSYEQYF. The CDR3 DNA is TGTGCCAGCAACCCCGGGTGGCCCTCCTACGAGCAGTACTTC.

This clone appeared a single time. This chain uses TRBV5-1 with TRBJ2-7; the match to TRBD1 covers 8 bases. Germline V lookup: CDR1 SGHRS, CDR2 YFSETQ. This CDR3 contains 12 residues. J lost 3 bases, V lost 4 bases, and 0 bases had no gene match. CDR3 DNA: TGCGCCAGCAGCACAGGGGGCTACGAGCAGTACTTC. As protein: CASSTGGYEQYF.